In its sample, the clone carrying this T cell receptor (beta chain) ranks as medium-sized (0.01 to 0.1%). The data were taken from a study of tumor-infiltrating lymphocytes in primary liver carcinoma. The input was about 500 ng total RNA; TCR beta cDNA was made from it with a constant-region primer. Amplification in three nested multiplex PCR rounds with slightly modified ARM-PCR gave rise to TCR beta libraries. TRBV1-TRBV30 forward and Cbeta reverse primers drove the first two approximately 10-cycle rounds. TCRdb redid the calling of the multiplex PCR reads with MiXCR, one entry per CDR3 protein. The profile shows some 38,000 distinct CDR3 sequences, roughly four fifths of them singletons. Unmatched junction bases numbered 9, after V lost 8 bases and J lost 0 bases. The V gene's germline CDR1 is MNHNY and CDR2 SVGAGI (reference sequence). This CDR3 has 15 amino acids. Co-extraction of RNA and DNA was performed on roughly 20-33 mg of unsorted bulk tissue. With chronic HBV infection, the patients were also treatment-naive.

This receptor was identified in a man aged 40-55 years with primary liver carcinoma and hepatitis B virus infection. Input material: liver tumor tissue from sampling region 4. Noted subset: tumor region T4, right-lateral pole. The V and J genes are TRBV6-6 and TRBJ2-5, with TRBD2 matching 7 bases. CDR3 amino acids: CASGGVSQYQETQYF. As DNA, the CDR3 is TGTGCCAGCGGGGGGGTATCCCAGTACCAAGAGACCCAGTACTTC.